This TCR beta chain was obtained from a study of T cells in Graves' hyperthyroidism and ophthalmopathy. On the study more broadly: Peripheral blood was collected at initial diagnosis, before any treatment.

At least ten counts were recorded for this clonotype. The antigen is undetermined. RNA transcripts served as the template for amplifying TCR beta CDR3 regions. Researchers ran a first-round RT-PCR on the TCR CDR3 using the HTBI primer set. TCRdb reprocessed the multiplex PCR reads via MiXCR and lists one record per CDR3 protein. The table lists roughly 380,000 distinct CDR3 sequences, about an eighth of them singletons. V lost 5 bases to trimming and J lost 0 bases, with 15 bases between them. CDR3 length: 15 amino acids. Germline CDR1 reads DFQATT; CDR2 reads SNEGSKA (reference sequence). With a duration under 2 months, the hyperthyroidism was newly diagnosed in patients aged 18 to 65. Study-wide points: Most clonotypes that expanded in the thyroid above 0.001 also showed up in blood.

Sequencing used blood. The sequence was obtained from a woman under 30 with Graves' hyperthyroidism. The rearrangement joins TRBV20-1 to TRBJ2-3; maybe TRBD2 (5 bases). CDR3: CSALGDYMSTDTQYF. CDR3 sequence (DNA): TGCAGTGCTTTAGGTGACTATATGAGCACAGATACGCAGTATTTT.